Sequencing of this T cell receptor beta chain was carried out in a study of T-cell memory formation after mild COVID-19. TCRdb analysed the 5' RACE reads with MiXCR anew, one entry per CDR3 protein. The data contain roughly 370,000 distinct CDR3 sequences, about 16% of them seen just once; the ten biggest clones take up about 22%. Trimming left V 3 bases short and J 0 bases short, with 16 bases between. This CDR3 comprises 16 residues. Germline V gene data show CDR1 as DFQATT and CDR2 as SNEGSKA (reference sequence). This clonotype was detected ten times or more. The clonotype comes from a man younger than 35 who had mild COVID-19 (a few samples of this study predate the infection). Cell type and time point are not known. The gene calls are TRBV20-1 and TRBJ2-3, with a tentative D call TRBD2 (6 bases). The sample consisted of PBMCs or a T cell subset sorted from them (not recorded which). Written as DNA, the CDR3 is TGCAGTGCTAGGGCTTTAGGGCGGGGCAGCACAGATACGCAGTATTTT. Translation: CSARALGRGSTDTQYF.